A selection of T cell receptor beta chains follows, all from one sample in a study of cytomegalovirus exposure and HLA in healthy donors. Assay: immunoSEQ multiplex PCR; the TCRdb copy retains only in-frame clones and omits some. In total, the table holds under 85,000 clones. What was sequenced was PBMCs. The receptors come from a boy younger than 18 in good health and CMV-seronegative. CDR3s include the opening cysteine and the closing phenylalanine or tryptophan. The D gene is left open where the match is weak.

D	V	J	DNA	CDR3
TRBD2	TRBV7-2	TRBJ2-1	TGTGCCAGCAGGCCTACTAGCGGGAGCAATGAGCAGTTCTTC	CASRPTSGSNEQFF
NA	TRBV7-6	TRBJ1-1	TGTGCCAGCAGCTTAAGTATGGGAGGGCTCGGGACTGAAGCTTTCTTT	CASSLSMGGLGTEAFF
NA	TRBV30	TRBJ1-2	TGTGCCTGGAAGAGGACAGCCGGCACGCTCTATGGCTACACCTTC	CAWKRTAGTLYGYTF
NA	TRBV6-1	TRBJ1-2	TGTGCCAGTCTAATGGGACCGCAACAGGGCCGCTACACCTTC	CASLMGPQQGRYTF
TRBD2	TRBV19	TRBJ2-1	TGTGCCAGTAGTATCGGAGCGGGAGCCTACAATGAGCAGTTCTTC	CASSIGAGAYNEQFF
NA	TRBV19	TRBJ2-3	TGTGCCAGTAGTATTGGGTCCGGGGCAGATACGCAGTATTTT	CASSIGSGADTQYF
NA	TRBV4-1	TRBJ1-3	TGCGCCAGCAGCCAAGATGAATCTCGGGGTGGTGGAAACACCATATATTTT	CASSQDESRGGGNTIYF
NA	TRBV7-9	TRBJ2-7	TGTGCCAGCAGCTTAGTAGGGGGCTACGAGCAGTACTTC	CASSLVGGYEQYF
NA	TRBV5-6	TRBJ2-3	TGTGCCAGCAGCAATGACTTTAGTGTTAGCACAGATACGCAGTATTTT	CASSNDFSVSTDTQYF
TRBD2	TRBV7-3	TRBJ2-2	TGTGCCAGCAGCTTTGCCGGGGGAGGGACCGGGGAGCTGTTTTTT	CASSFAGGGTGELFF
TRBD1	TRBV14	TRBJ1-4	TGTGCCAGCAGCCAGCAACAGGGGAGAGGTGAAAAACTGTTTTTT	CASSQQQGRGEKLFF
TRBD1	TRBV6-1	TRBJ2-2	TGTGCCAGCAGTCGACAGGGGAACACCGGGGAGCTGTTTTTT	CASSRQGNTGELFF
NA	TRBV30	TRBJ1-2	TGTGCCTGGAGTTTTCGGGGGGATTATGGCTACACCTTC	CAWSFRGDYGYTF
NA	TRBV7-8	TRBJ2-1	TGTGCCAGCAGCTCAATGGTCGGGCCAAACCCAGGGCATGAGCAGTTCTTC	CASSSMVGPNPGHEQFF
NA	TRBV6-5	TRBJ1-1	TGTGCCAGCATCGCCTGGGACTTCGAAGCTTTCTTT	CASIAWDFEAFF
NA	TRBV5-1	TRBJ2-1	TGCGCCAGCAGCCGTTCCCTCACGAGCTCCTACAATGAGCAGTTCTTC	CASSRSLTSSYNEQFF
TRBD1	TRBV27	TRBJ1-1	TGTGCCAGCAGTGCTTTAGAGGGGGCCGCTTTCTTT	CASSALEGAAFF
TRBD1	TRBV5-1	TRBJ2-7	TGCGCCAGCAGCTCAGCGGACAGGGGCGAGCAGTACTTC	CASSSADRGEQYF
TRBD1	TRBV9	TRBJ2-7	TGTGCCAGCAGCGTATGGGGACAGGACCACTCCGAGCAGTACTTC	CASSVWGQDHSEQYF
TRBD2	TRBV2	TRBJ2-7	TGTGCCAGCAGTTCCACTAGCGGGAGCTACGAGCAGTACTTC	CASSSTSGSYEQYF
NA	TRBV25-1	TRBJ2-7	TGTGCCAGCAGTGAGGAACAGGTCTACGAGCAGTACTTC	CASSEEQVYEQYF
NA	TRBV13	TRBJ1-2	TGTGCCAGCAGCTTCATAGGCAGGCTGAACTATGGCTACACCTTC	CASSFIGRLNYGYTF
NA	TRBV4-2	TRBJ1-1	TGTGCCAGCAGAGCAGGGGAGGGGAACACTGAAGCTTTCTTT	CASRAGEGNTEAFF